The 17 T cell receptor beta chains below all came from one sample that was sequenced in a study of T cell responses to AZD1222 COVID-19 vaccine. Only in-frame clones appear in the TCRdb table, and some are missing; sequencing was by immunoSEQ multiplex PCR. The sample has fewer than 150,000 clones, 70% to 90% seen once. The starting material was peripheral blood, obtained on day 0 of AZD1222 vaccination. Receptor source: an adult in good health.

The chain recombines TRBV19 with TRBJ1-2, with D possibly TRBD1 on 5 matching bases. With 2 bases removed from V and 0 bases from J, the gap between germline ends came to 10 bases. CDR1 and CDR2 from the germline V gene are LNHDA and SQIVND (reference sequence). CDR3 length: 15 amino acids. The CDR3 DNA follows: TGTGCCAGTAGTATAACAGGAAGAGCTAACTATGGCTACACCTTC. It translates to CASSITGRANYGYTF.

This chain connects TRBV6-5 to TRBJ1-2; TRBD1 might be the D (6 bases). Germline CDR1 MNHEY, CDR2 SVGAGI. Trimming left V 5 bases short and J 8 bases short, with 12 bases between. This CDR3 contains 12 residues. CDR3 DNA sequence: TGTGCCAGCAGTCTCAGGGGTTGGGGCTACACCTTC. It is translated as CASSLRGWGYTF.

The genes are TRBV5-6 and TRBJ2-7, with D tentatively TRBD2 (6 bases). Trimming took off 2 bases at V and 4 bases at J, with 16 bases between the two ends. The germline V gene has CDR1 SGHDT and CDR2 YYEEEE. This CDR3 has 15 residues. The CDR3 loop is CASSLWDSAGYEQYF. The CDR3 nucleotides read TGTGCCAGCAGCTTATGGGACTCGGCGGGATACGAGCAGTACTTC.

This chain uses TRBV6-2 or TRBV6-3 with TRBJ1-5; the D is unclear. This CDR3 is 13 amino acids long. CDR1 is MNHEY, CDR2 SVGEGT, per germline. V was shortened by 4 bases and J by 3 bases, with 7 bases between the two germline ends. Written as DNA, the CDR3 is TGTGCCAGCAGTTGGACTACCAATCAGCCCCAGCATTTT. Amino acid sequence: CASSWTTNQPQHF.

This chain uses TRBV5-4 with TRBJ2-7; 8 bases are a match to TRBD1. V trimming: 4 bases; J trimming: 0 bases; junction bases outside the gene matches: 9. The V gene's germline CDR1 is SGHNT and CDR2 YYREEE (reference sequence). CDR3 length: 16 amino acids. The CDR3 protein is CASSLLSDRASYEQYF. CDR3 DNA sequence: TGTGCCAGCAGCCTACTCTCGGACAGGGCCTCCTACGAGCAGTACTTC.

CDR3 bases: TGTGCCAGCAGCTTAGCCCTTACAGGGTATGACGAGCAGTACTTC. It encodes CASSLALTGYDEQYF. The chain carries TRBV7-8 and TRBJ2-7; a weak D match, TRBD1 (6 bases). Germline V gene lookup returns CDR1 SGHVS and CDR2 FQNEAQ. There are 15 residues in the CDR3. Trimming shortened V by 0 bases and J by 5 bases, and 14 bases separated the two germline ends.

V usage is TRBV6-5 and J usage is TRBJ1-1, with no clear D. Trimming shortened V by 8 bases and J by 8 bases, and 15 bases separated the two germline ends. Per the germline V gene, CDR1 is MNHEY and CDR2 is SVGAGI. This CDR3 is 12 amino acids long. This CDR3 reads CASDMSPPEAFF. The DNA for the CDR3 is TGTGCCAGCGATATGTCCCCGCCAGAAGCTTTCTTT.

In DNA, the CDR3 is TGTGCCAGCAGCCTACCTTCTGCCGGGGGGGCGGACGAGCAGTACTTC. Encoded protein: CASSLPSAGGADEQYF. The chain links TRBV13 to TRBJ2-7; TRBD2 matches at 8 bases. J was trimmed by 5 bases and V by 5 bases; bases with no gene match: 14. Per the germline V gene, CDR1 is PRHDT and CDR2 is FYEKMQ (reference sequence). This CDR3 has 16 amino acids.

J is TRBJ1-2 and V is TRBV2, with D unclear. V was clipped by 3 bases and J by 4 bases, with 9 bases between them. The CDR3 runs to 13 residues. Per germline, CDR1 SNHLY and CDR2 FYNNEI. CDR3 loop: CASSDRSSYGYTF. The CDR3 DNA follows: TGTGCCAGCAGTGACAGGAGTAGCTATGGCTACACCTTC. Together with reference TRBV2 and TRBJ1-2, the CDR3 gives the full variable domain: EPEVTQTPSHQVTQMGQEVILRCVPISNHLYFYWYRQILGQKVEFLVSFYNNEISEKSEIFDDQFSVERPDGSNFTLKIRSTKLEDSAMYFCASSDRSSYGYTFGSGTRLTVV.

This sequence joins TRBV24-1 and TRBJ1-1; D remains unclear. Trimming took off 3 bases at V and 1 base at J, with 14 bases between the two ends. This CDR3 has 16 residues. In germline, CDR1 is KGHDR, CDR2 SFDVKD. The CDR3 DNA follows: TGTGCCACCAGTGATCCCCGTGGGCTTTCGAACACTGAAGCTTTCTTT. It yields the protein CATSDPRGLSNTEAFF.

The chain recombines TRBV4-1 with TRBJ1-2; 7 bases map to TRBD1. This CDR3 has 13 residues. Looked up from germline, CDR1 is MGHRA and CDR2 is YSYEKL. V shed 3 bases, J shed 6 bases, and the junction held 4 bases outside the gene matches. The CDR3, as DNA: TGCGCCAGCAGCCACCCGACAGGGAATGGCTACACCTTC. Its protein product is CASSHPTGNGYTF.

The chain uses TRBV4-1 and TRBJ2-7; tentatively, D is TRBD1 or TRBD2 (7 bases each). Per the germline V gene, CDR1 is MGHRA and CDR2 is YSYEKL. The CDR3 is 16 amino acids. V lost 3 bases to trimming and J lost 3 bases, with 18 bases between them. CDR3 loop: CASSQGGGQSHYEQYF. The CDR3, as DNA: TGCGCCAGCAGCCAGGGCGGGGGACAGTCTCACTACGAGCAGTACTTC.

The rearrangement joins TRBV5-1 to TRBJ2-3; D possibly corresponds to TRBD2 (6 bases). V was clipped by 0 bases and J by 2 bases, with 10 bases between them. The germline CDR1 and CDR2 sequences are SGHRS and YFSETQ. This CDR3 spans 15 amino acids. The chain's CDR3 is CASSLASEPTDTQYF. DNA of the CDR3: TGCGCCAGCAGCTTGGCTAGCGAGCCCACAGATACGCAGTATTTT.

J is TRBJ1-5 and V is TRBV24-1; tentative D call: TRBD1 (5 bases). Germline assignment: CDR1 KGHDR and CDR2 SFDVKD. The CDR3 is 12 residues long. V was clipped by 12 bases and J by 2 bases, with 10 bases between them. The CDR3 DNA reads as TGTGCCGTACAACAGGGCAATCAGCCCCAGCATTTT. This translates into CAVQQGNQPQHF.

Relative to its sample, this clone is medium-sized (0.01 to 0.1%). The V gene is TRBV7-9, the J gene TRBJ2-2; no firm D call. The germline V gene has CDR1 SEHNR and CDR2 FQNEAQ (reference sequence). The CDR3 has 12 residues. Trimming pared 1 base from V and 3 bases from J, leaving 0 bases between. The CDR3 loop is CASSLDTGELFF. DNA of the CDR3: TGTGCCAGCAGCTTAGACACCGGGGAGCTGTTTTTT.

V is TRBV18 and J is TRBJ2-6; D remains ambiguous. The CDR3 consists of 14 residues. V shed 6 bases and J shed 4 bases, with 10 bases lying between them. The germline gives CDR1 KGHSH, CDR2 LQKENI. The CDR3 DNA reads TGTGCCAGCTCCCTCAGTGGGGGGGCCAACGTCCTGACTTTC. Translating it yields CASSLSGGANVLTF.

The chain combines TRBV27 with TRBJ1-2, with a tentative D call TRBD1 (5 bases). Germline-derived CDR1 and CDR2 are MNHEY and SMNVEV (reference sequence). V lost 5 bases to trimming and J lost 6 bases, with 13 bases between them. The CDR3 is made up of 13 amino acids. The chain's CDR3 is CASSRQGTDGYTF. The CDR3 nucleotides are TGTGCCAGCAGTCGGCAGGGAACGGATGGCTACACCTTC.